A single sample gave rise to the 18 T cell receptor beta chains below, sequenced in a study of PD-1 blockade in classical Hodgkin lymphoma. TCRdb's table, derived via immunoSEQ multiplex PCR, lists solely in-frame clones and lacks some. The data hold fewer than 20,000 clones, with 75% to 90% observed a single time. Each patient experienced a relapse that followed autologous stem cell transplantation, and brentuximab vedotin exposure varied. This sample comprised peripheral blood mononuclear cells (PBMCs), obtained before the second cycle of nivolumab. These receptors were collected from a human donor with classical Hodgkin lymphoma.

The V gene is TRBV5-1, the J gene TRBJ2-7; 9 nucleotides line up with TRBD1. With 5 bases clipped from V and 4 bases from J, the junction kept 7 bases outside the gene matches. Germline assignment: CDR1 SGHRS and CDR2 YFSETQ. CDR3 length equals 14 residues. In DNA form, the CDR3 reads TGCGCCAGCAGGGATGGGACAGGGCAGTACGAGCAGTACTTC. Residues: CASRDGTGQYEQYF.

In its sample, this clone was seen a few times. The chain has TRBV7-8 and TRBJ1-6; 7 nucleotides align to TRBD1. J gave up 10 bases and V 5 bases, and 8 bases lay outside the gene matches. The CDR3 is 14 residues long. The V gene's germline CDR1 is SGHVS and CDR2 FQNEAQ. Here the CDR3 reads CASSLTTGESPLHF. The CDR3 DNA is TGTGCCAGCAGCCTTACAACAGGGGAATCACCCCTCCACTTT. The full variable domain, completed using reference TRBV7-8 and TRBJ1-6, is GAGVSQSPRYKVAKRGQDVALRCDPISGHVSLFWYQQALGQGPEFLTYFQNEAQLDKSGLPSDRFFAERPEGSVSTLKIQRTQQEDSAVYLCASSLTTGESPLHFGNGTRLTVT.

The rearrangement links TRBV6-6 to TRBJ2-2; a possible D gene is TRBD1 (6 bases). Trimming pared 6 bases from V and 5 bases from J, leaving 16 bases between. Germline V gene lookup returns CDR1 MNHNY and CDR2 SVGAGI (reference sequence). The CDR3 loop spans 15 amino acids. The CDR3 nucleotides read TGTGCCAGCAGACCGAATCAGGGGAATACCGGGGAGCTGTTTTTT. Its translation: CASRPNQGNTGELFF.

This clone was seen only a few times. The chain combines TRBV7-9 with TRBJ1-2; 12 bases match TRBD1. CDR1 is SEHNR, CDR2 FQNEAQ, per germline (reference sequence). CDR3 length equals 14 residues. The V segment lost 8 bases and the J segment 4 bases; nucleotides outside the gene matches: 5. The CDR3 is CASGPGQGAYGYTF. CDR3 nucleotides: TGTGCCAGCGGGCCGGGACAGGGGGCCTATGGCTACACCTTC.

The chain recombines TRBV5-1 with TRBJ1-1, with a possible D match to TRBD1 (5 bases). The CDR3 has 15 amino acids. Germline V gene data show CDR1 as SGHRS and CDR2 as YFSETQ. The V gene lost 5 bases and the J gene lost 3 bases, with 17 bases spanning the gap. CDR3 sequence reads: CASSSQGRTDTEAFF. CDR3 in DNA: TGCGCCAGCAGTTCCCAGGGACGGACGGACACTGAAGCTTTCTTT.

The V call is TRBV9, the J call TRBJ2-3; TRBD2 matches at 10 bases. J lost 3 bases, V lost 0 bases, and 4 bases had no gene match. This CDR3 region has 16 residues. CDR1 and CDR2 (germline): SGDLS, YYNGEE. Here the CDR3 reads CASSVGVSGRTDTQYF. The CDR3 region has the DNA TGTGCCAGCAGCGTAGGGGTTAGCGGGAGGACAGATACGCAGTATTTT.

This chain connects TRBV5-1 to TRBJ2-7; possibly TRBD2 for D (6 bases). CDR1 is SGHRS and CDR2 is YFSETQ in the germline V gene. Trimming took off 4 bases at V and 5 bases at J, with 10 bases between the two ends. CDR3 length equals 12 residues. The CDR3 DNA reads TGCGCCAGCAGCCAGGGACTCAACGAGCAGTACTTC. Translating gives CASSQGLNEQYF.

The J gene is TRBJ1-1, the V gene TRBV19; 7 nucleotides match TRBD1. Germline V gene sequence: CDR1 LNHDA, CDR2 SQIVND (reference sequence). The CDR3 has 15 residues. V was clipped by 3 bases and J by 4 bases; unmatched bases: 8. For the CDR3, the DNA is TGTGCCAGTAGTATTCAGGGGGGGCTGACCACTGAAGCTTTCTTT. Amino acid sequence: CASSIQGGLTTEAFF.

The V and J genes are TRBV5-1 and TRBJ1-3; TRBD1 is a possible D gene (5 bases). The V and J ends lost 1 base and 0 bases respectively, with 8 bases between them. CDR1 SGHRS and CDR2 YFSETQ come from the germline V gene. The CDR3 extends over 15 amino acids. Here the CDR3 DNA reads TGCGCCAGCAGCTTGCCGGGACTCTCTGGAAACACCATATATTTT. This encodes CASSLPGLSGNTIYF.

The chain recombines TRBV10-1 with TRBJ1-1; weak D call: TRBD1 (5 bases). Deletions cut 3 bases from V and 8 bases from J, with 10 bases between. The CDR3 is made up of 12 amino acids. In germline, CDR1 is WNHNN, CDR2 SYGVQD (reference sequence). The CDR3 here is CASSEGASEAFF. Here the CDR3 DNA reads TGCGCCAGCAGTGAAGGGGCTTCGGAAGCTTTCTTT.

The rearrangement uses TRBV7-8 and TRBJ2-2; 8 positions agree with TRBD2. The CDR3 is 16 residues long. Germline CDR1 and CDR2: SGHVS and FQNEAQ. With V trimmed by 1 base and J by 5 bases, 6 bases remained unmatched. The CDR3 sequence: CASSLVGRGDTGELFF. As DNA, the CDR3 is TGTGCCAGCAGCTTAGTAGGGCGGGGGGATACCGGGGAGCTGTTTTTT.

The chain uses TRBV12-5 and TRBJ2-5, with no clear D. CDR1 and CDR2 (germline): LGHNT, FRNRAP. Trimming cost V 8 bases and J 4 bases, with 11 bases left between them. This CDR3 spans 12 amino acids. The CDR3 loop reads CASSPLGETQYF. CDR3 DNA: TGTGCTAGTAGCCCCTTAGGAGAGACCCAGTACTTC. The full variable domain, rest sourced from reference TRBV12-5 and TRBJ2-5, is DARVTQTPRHKVTEMGQEVTMRCQPILGHNTVFWYRQTMMQGLELLAYFRNRAPLDDSGMPKDRFSAEMPDATLATLKIQPSEPRDSAVYFCASSPLGETQYFGPGTRLLVL.

CDR3 nucleotide sequence: TGTGCCAGCAGCTTAATATCTCGGCAGGGTACAGGCGGTAATTCACCCCTCCACTTT. Protein: CASSLISRQGTGGNSPLHF. The V and J genes are TRBV7-8 and TRBJ1-6, with D possibly matching TRBD1 (5 bases). This CDR3 has 19 residues. Trimming took off 2 bases at V and 6 bases at J, with 23 bases between the two ends. Looked up from germline, CDR1 is SGHVS and CDR2 is FQNEAQ.

The chain links TRBV6-6 to TRBJ1-4, with a possible D match to TRBD1 (6 bases). This CDR3 is 13 amino acids long. Trimming stripped 6 bases from V and 8 bases from J, with 13 bases between. In germline, CDR1 is MNHNY, CDR2 SVGAGI (reference sequence). CDR3 DNA sequence: TGTGCCAGCAGGAGCGACAGGACGGAAAAACTGTTTTTT. Translated, it gives CASRSDRTEKLFF.

The chain couples TRBV7-9 to TRBJ1-4, with 10 positions matching TRBD1. J gave up 2 bases and V 1 base, and 7 bases lay outside the gene matches. Germline V CDR1 and CDR2: SEHNR, FQNEAQ (reference sequence). The CDR3 runs to 18 residues. The CDR3 DNA reads TGTGCCAGCAGCTTAGGGACAGGGGGAAGTGCGACTAATGAAAAACTGTTTTTT. Protein product: CASSLGTGGSATNEKLFF.

This rearrangement joins TRBV27 to TRBJ1-2; perhaps TRBD1 as D (6 bases). CDR1 is MNHEY and CDR2 is SMNVEV in the germline V gene (reference sequence). The CDR3 runs 15 residues. Trimming removed 1 base at V and 2 bases at J, with 11 bases between. Here the CDR3 DNA reads TGTGCCAGCAGTTTATTCAGGGGACCAAACTATGGCTACACCTTC. This codes for CASSLFRGPNYGYTF.

This chain uses TRBV27 with TRBJ2-7; 7 nucleotides match TRBD2. Germline lookup yields CDR1 MNHEY and CDR2 SMNVEV (reference sequence). The CDR3 has 14 amino acids. After removal of 3 bases from V and 2 bases from J, the junction contained 4 bases not matched to a gene. CDR3 DNA: TGTGCCAGCAGTTTCGGCGGGGGTCCCTACGAGCAGTACTTC. Translating gives CASSFGGGPYEQYF.

The genes are TRBV7-8 and TRBJ1-6; no clear D gene. Per the germline V gene, CDR1 is SGHVS and CDR2 is FQNEAQ. Trimming removed 1 base at V and 2 bases at J, with 6 bases between. The CDR3 length is 15 residues. The CDR3 DNA follows: TGTGCCAGCAGCTTAGGTAGTACCTATAATTCACCCCTCCACTTT. Translating it yields CASSLGSTYNSPLHF.